This T cell receptor beta chain was sequenced in a study of blood T cell repertoires in COVID-19 (dated by TCRdb to the early 2020s). About the full investigation: Samples from collaborators originated in the United States, Italy and Spain and spanned both the acute and convalescent phases of COVID-19. Where available, HLA class I and class II types were taken from metadata supplied by the sample provider and were not determined by assay-based typing. Nearly every sample came with metadata listing a de-identified subject ID, COVID-19 status, age in years and sex. Samples came from the ongoing ImmuneRACE study (first 160 participants) plus 1,254 subjects from 6 global collaborators. Subjects who had been exposed to COVID-19, were actively infected with it, or had recovered from it provided the deeply sampled blood TCRbeta repertoires that made up the dataset. The repertoires were released in a freely available public database meant as a resource for research on the immune response to SARS-CoV-2. The material from the prospective study consisted of cDNA or gDNA derived from T cells, B-cell-depleted T cells, or PBMCs. The paper as a whole reports these results and caveats: Clinical and demographic metadata were provided uncurated, with the amount varying by source and participant.

For this chain, trimming is 3 bases at the V end and 4 bases at the J end, and the number of junction bases without a gene match is 3. The CDR3, from cysteine to phenylalanine, totals 15 residues. The CDR3 DNA has 45 bases and is translated from base 1. Per the germline V gene, SGHAT is the CDR1 and FQNNGV is the CDR2. The immunoSEQ Assay, a bias-controlled multiplex PCR, was used to amplify TCRbeta CDR3 regions from genomic DNA. On the authors' methods: The number of nucleated cells in each sample was estimated from the amplification of reference gene primers within the assay. To quantify the absolute abundance of each unique TCRbeta CDR3 rearrangement, sequence reads were collapsed and filtered. For each sample, productive Simpson clonality was calculated as the square root of Simpson's diversity index over productive rearrangements. TCRdb mirrors the immuneACCESS table, restricted to in-frame sequences. Some clones are absent from its copies; in checked studies, under half trace to an unresolved V gene, and the reason for the others is unknown. Clone size and the V and J calls come from that table; the DNA yielded D and trimming. In all, the sample holds around 250,000 clones, and more than 65% of those were seen once. The ten most abundant clones make up approximately 3.6% of the sample.

This clone was observed once. Which antigen it targets is not known. Within one base of it there is no much larger clone, and no base qualities were kept. Enrolling through a virtual design, the prospective study's participants ranged in age from roughly 18 to 95 years and lived across 24 United States geographic areas. Cohort assignment in the prospective study relied on participant-reported clinical history from a screening survey and a study questionnaire. For ImmuneRACE Cohort 3, a participant was defined as recovered based on two consecutive negative NP/OP PCR tests, clearance by a healthcare professional, or resolution of symptoms. In the prospective study, mobile phlebotomists collected whole blood, serum and a nasopharyngeal or oropharyngeal swab from each participant. Prospective study participants could optionally give additional blood draws and questionnaires over a roughly two-month period. Prospective study blood samples were shipped either frozen or at room temperature before DNA extraction.

The chain uses TRBV11-2 and TRBJ2-1, with 10 middle bases fitting TRBD2. The sample consisted of PBMCs or T cells enriched from blood (not recorded which). This TCR was recovered from a man aged 45-65 years who had recovered from COVID-19. The DNA sequence reads TGTGCCAGCAGCTTCCAGCGGGGGGGTTACAATGAGCAGTTCTTC. It specifies CASSFQRGGYNEQFF.